This T cell receptor beta chain was captured by sequencing in a study of T cell changes during pregnancy in multiple sclerosis. This CDR3 spans 16 amino acids. V lost 0 bases, J lost 0 bases, and 6 bases lay in between. CDR1 and CDR2 (germline): SGHVS, FQNEAQ. Sequencing used immunoSEQ multiplex PCR; TCRdb keeps in-frame clones, though not all of them. This table has roughly 24,000 clones, around nine tenths appearing once. The material sequenced was CD4+ T cells from peripheral blood mononuclear cells, taken in the second trimester of pregnancy. The chain joins TRBV7-8 to TRBJ2-6; D unclear. This clonotype originated in a female donor in good health, enrolled as a control in a pregnancy study. The CDR3 DNA reads TGTGCCAGCAGCTTAGCTAGCAGCTCTGGGGCCAACGTCCTGACTTTC. It is translated as CASSLASSSGANVLTF.